This is a list of T cell receptor beta chains from one sample in a study of blood T cell repertoires in COVID-19. The repertoire was sequenced with immunoSEQ multiplex PCR; TCRdb's copy has only in-frame clones and lacks some. Counted here are about 300,000 clones, 83% occurring once; the ten biggest clones make up roughly 1.1%. Source material: peripheral blood. These receptors were obtained from a woman aged 45-65 years with acute or convalescent COVID-19. The conserved cysteine and the conserved F or W are not part of the CDR3 here. The size of a clone is reported for some rows only, either as once, few or many, or as a class for expanded clones.

j_call v_call clone_size cdr3_aa
TRBJ2-1 TRBV18 NA ASSPGQGIFGEQF
TRBJ2-1 TRBV7-7 NA ASSRRLAGDNEQF
TRBJ1-2 TRBV18 NA ASSPQTLDGYT
TRBJ2-7 TRBV2 few ASSAMTGGEQY
TRBJ2-1 TRBV7-3 NA ASSPGLAINEQF
TRBJ1-3 TRBV30 NA AWRLGNTIY
TRBJ1-1 TRBV5-6 NA ASSFDRDTEAF
TRBJ1-1 TRBV5-6 NA ASNQVYGTEAF
TRBJ2-1 TRBV6-2/TRBV6-3 few ASSEGGVNEQF
TRBJ1-2 TRBV7-2 NA ASSLETGNYGYT
TRBJ2-1 TRBV6-2/TRBV6-3 NA ASSTGQGASYNEQF
TRBJ2-1 TRBV2 NA ASSYREQF
TRBJ2-5 TRBV24-1 few ATSDPGGAETQY
TRBJ1-5 TRBV19 NA ASSISGGARSQPQH
TRBJ2-7 TRBV12-5 NA ASGTGTSVGEQY
TRBJ2-1 TRBV7-2 NA ASSLSRDNEQF
TRBJ2-1 TRBV5-6 NA ASSSTGASYNEQF
TRBJ2-5 TRBV9 NA ASSVYTGSETQY
TRBJ2-1 TRBV5-1 NA ASSLDGTSSVNEQF
TRBJ2-7 TRBV6-2/TRBV6-3 NA ASSSDRSSYEQY
TRBJ2-1 TRBV7-3 NA ASGVGGHPVNEQF
TRBJ1-1 TRBV25-1 NA ASSEYGLGGTEAF
TRBJ1-5 TRBV2 NA ASRGQGWESAQH
TRBJ1-1 TRBV7-2 few ASSFTGGTEAF
TRBJ2-7 TRBV29-1 once SVERLAGGGEQY
TRBJ1-6 TRBV7-9 NA ASSRGGGADSPLH
TRBJ2-3 TRBV18 NA ASSSRQGSTDTQY
TRBJ2-7 TRBV2 NA ASSGGSGIYEQY
TRBJ1-3 TRBV5-4 NA ASSFLSRDRTWRGDTIY
TRBJ2-5 TRBV29-1 NA SGGQEETQY
TRBJ1-2 TRBV18 NA ASSPDRVKTGYT
TRBJ2-5 TRBV6-6 few ASSRQGARSETQY
TRBJ2-5 TRBV9 NA ASSTTSGFETQY
TRBJ1-5 TRBV23-1 NA ASSQYGGQGIQPQH
TRBJ1-2 TRBV14 NA ASSQGIFNYGYT
TRBJ1-2 TRBV5-8 NA ASSFDLPGTATGGYT
TRBJ2-7 TRBV15 NA ATSREGGGRSRSYEQY
TRBJ1-6 TRBV5-4 NA ASSLEVRGNSPLH
TRBJ2-1 TRBV5-1 few ASSLEASGNYNEQF
TRBJ1-2 TRBV7-9 NA ASSAQGEGTGYT
TRBJ2-2 TRBV27 NA ASSRQGDTGELF
TRBJ1-5 TRBV6-6 many ASSSLTGAPNQPQH
TRBJ2-3 TRBV24-1 NA ATSDGTTAGTDTQY
TRBJ1-1 TRBV12-5 NA ASGLEAGEIAF
TRBJ1-4 TRBV2 few ASRPLKGEGYNEKLF
TRBJ2-7 TRBV30 NA AWSVNRVYEQY
TRBJ2-2 TRBV2 NA ASSASGGVGNTGELF
TRBJ2-5 TRBV25-1 NA ASSDSSTGFGETQY
TRBJ1-1 TRBV30 NA AWSVMNTEAF
TRBJ1-1 TRBV7-9 NA ASSLTGGSNTEAF
TRBJ2-5 TRBV10-3 once AISPQGKETQY
TRBJ1-1 TRBV7-9 NA ASSLGGGTGGEAF
TRBJ2-5 TRBV21-1 NA ARRPGQGRETQY
TRBJ2-7 TRBV6-2/TRBV6-3 few ASSYYGTDYEQY